These T cell receptor beta chains were read from a single sample in a study of T cells after yellow fever vaccination. TCRdb reanalysed the 5' RACE reads using MiXCR and keeps one entry per CDR3 protein. In the table there are some 350,000 distinct CDR3 sequences, over 8% of which are singletons. This specimen consisted of PBMCs, obtained on the day of the first yellow fever vaccination. These receptors all stem from a man aged 18 to 30 who received the YFV17D yellow fever vaccine. Each CDR3 is given with its conserved first and last residue. D genes are given only for firm matches.

TRBV11-2	TRBJ2-3	TRBD2	CASSLRWTSGRDTQYF
TRBV28	TRBJ1-1	TRBD1	CASGPGQGWTEAFF
TRBV27	TRBJ1-5	NA	CASRQGYSNQPQHF
TRBV6-1	TRBJ2-2	TRBD2	CASRRGSTGELFF
TRBV3-1	TRBJ1-1	NA	CASSQEGGSEAFF
TRBV7-9	TRBJ1-1	NA	CASSSARMNTEAFF
TRBV24-1	TRBJ2-1	NA	CATSGPGRRFYNEQFF
TRBV4-1	TRBJ2-5	NA	CASSQDSGETQYF
TRBV10-3	TRBJ2-7	TRBD1	CAISIGTGHLDRYEQYF
TRBV4-3	TRBJ1-1	NA	CASSQDLVGVTEAFF
TRBV25-1	TRBJ2-1	TRBD2	CASSEGTSASVDNEQFF
TRBV6-5	TRBJ2-7	NA	CASSYPKGSGSYEQYF
TRBV6-5	TRBJ1-1	NA	CASITGWGAEAFF
TRBV7-2	TRBJ2-7	TRBD1	CASSSKQGFSYEQYF
TRBV30	TRBJ1-1	NA	CAWSLRGGSNTEAFF
TRBV12-3/TRBV12-4	TRBJ2-1	TRBD2	CASSLGLAGPRDEQFF
TRBV4-1	TRBJ1-4	NA	CASSGAASGGEKLFF
TRBV30	TRBJ1-1	NA	CAWTAATNTEAFF
TRBV29-1	TRBJ2-7	NA	CSVAPPREQYF
TRBV18	TRBJ2-5	NA	CASSPSGSGETQYF
TRBV28	TRBJ2-1	NA	CASSPWASKGEQFF
TRBV7-9	TRBJ2-1	NA	CASSTTGGPEQFF
TRBV6-2/TRBV6-3	TRBJ1-5	NA	CASRLGRLSNQPQHF
TRBV2	TRBJ2-3	NA	CASSPPPMDTDTQYF
TRBV6-6	TRBJ1-2	TRBD1	CASSQGADGYTF
TRBV7-9	TRBJ1-2	NA	CASSMGPGNYGYTF
TRBV6-5	TRBJ2-6	TRBD2	CASSLSSGGFSGANVLTF
TRBV12-3/TRBV12-4	TRBJ1-5	NA	CASSFSQSQPQHF
TRBV5-6	TRBJ2-7	TRBD1	CASSGDSHEQYF
TRBV15	TRBJ2-5	NA	CASSRDLASETQYF
TRBV6-5	TRBJ2-2	NA	CASRLGQSNTGELFF
TRBV27	TRBJ1-2	NA	CASSLAREGGYTF
TRBV28	TRBJ2-3	TRBD1	CASSFRDRGWDTQYF
TRBV6-5	TRBJ2-1	NA	CASSYSGGPVYNEQFF
TRBV5-1	TRBJ2-3	TRBD2	CASSLGYGGVADTQYF
TRBV7-8	TRBJ2-1	NA	CASSLGREYNEQFF
TRBV15	TRBJ2-3	NA	CATSRGGGERTDTQYF
TRBV5-1	TRBJ1-1	NA	CASSFGNTEAFF
TRBV12-3/TRBV12-4	TRBJ2-7	NA	CASSYQPTDYEQYF
TRBV18	TRBJ2-1	NA	CASSPGQGSYNEQFF
TRBV29-1	TRBJ2-3	TRBD1	CSVGTGATSTDTQYF
TRBV20-1	TRBJ2-3	NA	CSARRTEYTDTQYF
TRBV7-2	TRBJ1-5	TRBD1	CASSLEKGAWQPQHF
TRBV7-3	TRBJ1-5	TRBD1	CASSYGTGIYSNQPQHF
TRBV5-1	TRBJ2-5	NA	CASSTGWGAGETQYF
TRBV5-1	TRBJ2-5	NA	CASSRAPLERETQYF
TRBV7-2	TRBJ1-3	TRBD1	CASSFQTGRWVDTIYF
TRBV6-1	TRBJ2-7	NA	CASTGGPSYYEQYF
TRBV11-2	TRBJ2-5	NA	CASSLRSGEKQETQYF
TRBV11-1	TRBJ2-1	NA	CASSLESHRGPGPYNEQFF
TRBV5-4	TRBJ1-1	NA	CASSTRTANTEAFF
TRBV7-2	TRBJ1-1	TRBD1	CASSPTPGQGWAFF
TRBV20-1	TRBJ2-1	NA	CSARAAFGVGNEQFF
TRBV7-2	TRBJ1-2	NA	CASSLGGPGAAYGYTF
TRBV5-5	TRBJ2-3	TRBD2	CASSLGSGGAMDTQYF
TRBV10-1	TRBJ2-7	NA	CASSEYFSGEQYF